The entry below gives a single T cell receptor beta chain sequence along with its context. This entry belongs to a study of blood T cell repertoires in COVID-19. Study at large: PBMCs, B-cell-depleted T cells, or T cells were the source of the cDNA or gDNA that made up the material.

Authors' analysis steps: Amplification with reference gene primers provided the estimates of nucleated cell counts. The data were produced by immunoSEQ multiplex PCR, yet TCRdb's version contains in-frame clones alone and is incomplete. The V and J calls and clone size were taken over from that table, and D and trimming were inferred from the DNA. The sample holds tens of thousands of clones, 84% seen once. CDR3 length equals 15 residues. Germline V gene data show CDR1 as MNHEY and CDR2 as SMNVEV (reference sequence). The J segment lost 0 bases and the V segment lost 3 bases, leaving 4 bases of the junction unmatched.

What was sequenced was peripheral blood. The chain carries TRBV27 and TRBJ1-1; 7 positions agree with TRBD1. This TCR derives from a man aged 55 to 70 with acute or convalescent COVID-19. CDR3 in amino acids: CASSLSTGVNTEAFF. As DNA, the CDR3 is TGTGCCAGCAGTTTGAGTACAGGGGTGAACACTGAAGCTTTCTTT.